These T cell receptor beta chains were read from a single sample in a study of identical twins. Each CDR3 protein is one row after TCRdb ran MiXCR on the 5' RACE reads. Seen here are hundreds of thousands of distinct CDR3 sequences, approximately 18% observed once, and the top ten hold around 12%. The sample was also reused in another study, on T cells expressing NK-cell markers.

The specimen was PBMCs. The receptors here all came from a woman between 18 and 29 years old in good health. Each CDR3 is given with its conserved first and last residue. D genes are given only for firm matches. Only part of the rows carry a size: once, few, many, or a class if the clone is expanded.

d_call	v_call	clone_size	j_call	cdr3_aa	cdr3_nt
TRBD2	TRBV5-1	.	TRBJ2-3	CASIGGLAGFTDTQYF	TGCGCCAGCATCGGGGGACTAGCGGGGTTTACAGATACGCAGTATTTT
.	TRBV6-5	few	TRBJ1-2	CASSYTILGTNYGYTF	TGTGCCAGCAGTTACACAATCCTGGGAACTAACTATGGCTACACCTTC
.	TRBV6-1	.	TRBJ2-2	CASRDRPNTGELFF	TGTGCCAGCAGGGACAGACCTAACACCGGGGAGCTGTTTTTT
TRBD1	TRBV9	few	TRBJ2-7	CASSPPGGRGNYEQYF	TGTGCCAGCAGCCCCCCAGGGGGCAGGGGGAACTACGAGCAGTACTTC
.	TRBV7-9	.	TRBJ2-3	CASGSDTQYF	TGTGCCAGCGGGTCAGATACGCAGTATTTT
.	TRBV6-1	once	TRBJ1-5	CASSLNLPRRHNQPQHF	TGTGCCAGCAGCCTCAACCTTCCCCGGCGGCACAATCAGCCCCAGCATTTT
TRBD2	TRBV10-3	once	TRBJ2-3	CAISESGSGGRTDTQYF	TGTGCCATCAGTGAGTCTGGTAGCGGGGGGCGCACAGATACGCAGTATTTT
.	TRBV12-3/TRBV12-4	.	TRBJ2-5	CASSLERRGSPQETQYF	TGTGCCAGCAGTTTAGAGAGACGTGGGTCCCCACAAGAGACCCAGTACTTC
TRBD1	TRBV12-3/TRBV12-4	few	TRBJ1-1	CASSPIRDRGTEAFF	TGTGCCAGCAGCCCTATCCGGGACAGGGGAACTGAAGCTTTCTTT
.	TRBV6-4	.	TRBJ2-7	CASSESPGTEQYF	TGTGCCAGCAGTGAATCGCCCGGGACTGAGCAGTACTTC
.	TRBV5-6	.	TRBJ2-5	CASRFGEQETQYF	TGTGCCAGCAGATTCGGCGAACAAGAGACCCAGTACTTC
TRBD2	TRBV12-3/TRBV12-4	few	TRBJ2-2	CASRVAGANTGELFF	TGTGCCAGCAGGGTAGCGGGAGCGAACACCGGGGAGCTGTTTTTT
.	TRBV5-1	.	TRBJ2-1	CASSLGDGTYNEQFF	TGCGCCAGCAGCTTGGGGGACGGGACCTACAATGAGCAGTTCTTC
.	TRBV12-3/TRBV12-4	few	TRBJ1-1	CASSLARLTAFF	TGTGCCAGCAGTTTAGCAAGACTGACAGCTTTCTTT
.	TRBV7-9	.	TRBJ2-2	CASGPVAGELFF	TGTGCCAGCGGGCCGGTAGCCGGGGAGCTGTTTTTT
.	TRBV6-1	.	TRBJ2-2	CASNGPLGGELFF	TGTGCCAGCAATGGGCCCCTAGGCGGGGAGCTGTTTTTT
.	TRBV6-2/TRBV6-3	.	TRBJ2-2	CASSYDEAGELFF	TGTGCCAGCAGTTACGATGAGGCCGGGGAGCTGTTTTTT
TRBD2	TRBV7-9	few	TRBJ2-3	CASRAAGSADTQYF	TGTGCCAGCCGGGCAGCGGGGTCAGCAGATACGCAGTATTTT
.	TRBV20-1	.	TRBJ2-1	CSASRQNSYNEQFF	TGCAGTGCTAGTCGGCAAAACTCCTACAATGAGCAGTTCTTC
.	TRBV12-3/TRBV12-4	.	TRBJ1-6	CASGPGLSSYNSPLHF	TGTGCCAGCGGCCCGGGTCTGAGCTCCTATAATTCACCCCTCCACTTT